Detailed here is one T cell receptor (beta chain). This CDR3 is built from 14 residues. The junction had 5 bases not matched to a gene; V was cut back by 2 bases and J by 4 bases. Germline lookup yields CDR1 MDHEN and CDR2 SYDVKM. This sample was included in a study of T cell changes during pregnancy in multiple sclerosis. Sequencing used immunoSEQ multiplex PCR; TCRdb keeps in-frame clones, though not all of them. Of roughly 84,000 clones listed, over 85% are singletons. The sequence came from a female donor in good health, enrolled as a control in a pregnancy study. Source: peripheral blood, taken in the third trimester of pregnancy. The V gene is TRBV28, the J gene TRBJ2-7; 7 bases line up with TRBD2. The CDR3 DNA sequence: TGTGCCAGCAGTTTAGCGGGAGCGGGTTACGAGCAGTACTTC. It is translated as CASSLAGAGYEQYF.